This T cell receptor (beta chain) was found in a study of Ad26.COV2.S vaccination and SARS-CoV-2 variants. In regard to this clone: The antigen is undetermined.

Indicated treatment: around 19 received Ad26.COV2.S at low or high dose, single or two shots; several received placebo; per-sample allocation not given. Day 63 after the first injection of vaccine or placebo was the sampling time. Donor was an adult aged 18-55 years in Boston. Whole-study findings and limits: Recipients given vaccine exceeded placebo recipients in spike-specific TCR breadth.

Profiled with immunoSEQ multiplex PCR; TCRdb holds only in-frame clones, not every one. Of about 280,000 clones in the sample, around 87% were seen once. Trimming pared 5 bases from V and 7 bases from J, leaving 14 bases between. The CDR3 has 13 residues. Germline CDR1 and CDR2: SGHVS and FQNEAQ. The TCR sequence derives from a person between 18 and 60 years old who received the Ad26.COV2.S COVID-19 vaccine or a placebo. The sample here was peripheral blood, taken in a trial of Ad26.COV2.S vaccine versus placebo. The chain uses TRBV7-8 and TRBJ1-2; D is unresolved. Written as DNA, the CDR3 is TGTGCCAGCAGCCCCTTGGGATTCGGTGGCTACACCTTC. It translates to CASSPLGFGGYTF. Full variable domain (missing parts from reference TRBV7-8 and TRBJ1-2): GAGVSQSPRYKVAKRGQDVALRCDPISGHVSLFWYQQALGQGPEFLTYFQNEAQLDKSGLPSDRFFAERPEGSVSTLKIQRTQQEDSAVYLCASSPLGFGGYTFGSGTRLTVV.